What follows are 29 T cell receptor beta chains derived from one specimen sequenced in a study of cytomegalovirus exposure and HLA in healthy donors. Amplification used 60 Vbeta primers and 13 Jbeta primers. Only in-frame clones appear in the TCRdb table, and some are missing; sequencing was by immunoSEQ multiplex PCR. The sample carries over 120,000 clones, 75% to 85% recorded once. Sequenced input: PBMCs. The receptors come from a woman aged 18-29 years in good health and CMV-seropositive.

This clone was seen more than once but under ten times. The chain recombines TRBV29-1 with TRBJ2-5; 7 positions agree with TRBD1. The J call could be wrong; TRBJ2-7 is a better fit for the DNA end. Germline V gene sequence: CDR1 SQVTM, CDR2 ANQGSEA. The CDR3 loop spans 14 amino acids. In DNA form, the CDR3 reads TGCAGCGTCCGGGAAGGGGGCGTCCCCTACGAGCAGTACTTC. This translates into CSVREGGVPYEQYF.

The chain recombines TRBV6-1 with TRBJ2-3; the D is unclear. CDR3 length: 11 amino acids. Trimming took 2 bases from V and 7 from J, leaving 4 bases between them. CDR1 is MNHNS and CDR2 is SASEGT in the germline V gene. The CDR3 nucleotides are TGTGCCAGCAGTGAACCCAATACGCAGTATTTT. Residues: CASSEPNTQYF.

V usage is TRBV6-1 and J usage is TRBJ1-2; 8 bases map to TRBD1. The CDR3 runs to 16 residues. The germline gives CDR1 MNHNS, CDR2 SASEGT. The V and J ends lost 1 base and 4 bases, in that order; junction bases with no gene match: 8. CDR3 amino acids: CASSEVFSGGGYGYTF. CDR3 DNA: TGTGCCAGCAGTGAAGTATTTTCAGGGGGCGGCTATGGCTACACCTTC.

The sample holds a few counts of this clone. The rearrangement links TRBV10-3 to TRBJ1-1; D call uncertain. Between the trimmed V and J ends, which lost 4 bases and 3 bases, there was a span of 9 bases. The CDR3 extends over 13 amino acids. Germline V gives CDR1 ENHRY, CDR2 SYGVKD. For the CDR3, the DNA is TGTGCCATCAGTGGGAGGTGGGACACTGAAGCTTTCTTT. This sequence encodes CAISGRWDTEAFF.

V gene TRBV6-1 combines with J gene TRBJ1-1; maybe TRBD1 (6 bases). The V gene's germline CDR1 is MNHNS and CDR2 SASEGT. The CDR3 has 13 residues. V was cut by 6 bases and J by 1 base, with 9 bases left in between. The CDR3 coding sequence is TGTGCCAGCAGGGGACACGAGAACACTGAAGCTTTCTTT. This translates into CASRGHENTEAFF.

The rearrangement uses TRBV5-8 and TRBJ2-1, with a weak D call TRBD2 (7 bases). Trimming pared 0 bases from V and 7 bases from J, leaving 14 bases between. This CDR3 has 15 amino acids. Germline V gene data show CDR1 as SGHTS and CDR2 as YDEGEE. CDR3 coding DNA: TGTGCCAGCAGCTTGGAGGGGGGGCAAAGGAATGAGCAGTTCTTC. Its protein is CASSLEGGQRNEQFF.

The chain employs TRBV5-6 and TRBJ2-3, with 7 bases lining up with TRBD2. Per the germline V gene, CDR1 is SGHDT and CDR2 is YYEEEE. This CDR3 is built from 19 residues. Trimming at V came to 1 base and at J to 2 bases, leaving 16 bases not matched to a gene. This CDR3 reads CASSLTSGDHRLSTDTQYF. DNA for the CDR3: TGTGCCAGCAGCTTGACCAGCGGGGACCATCGACTCTCCACAGATACGCAGTATTTT.

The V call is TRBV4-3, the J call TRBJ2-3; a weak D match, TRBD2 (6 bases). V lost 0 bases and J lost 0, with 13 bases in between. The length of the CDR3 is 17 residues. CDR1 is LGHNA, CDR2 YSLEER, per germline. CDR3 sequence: CASSQDHGRGSTDTQYF. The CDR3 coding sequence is TGCGCCAGCAGCCAAGATCATGGGCGGGGTAGCACAGATACGCAGTATTTT.

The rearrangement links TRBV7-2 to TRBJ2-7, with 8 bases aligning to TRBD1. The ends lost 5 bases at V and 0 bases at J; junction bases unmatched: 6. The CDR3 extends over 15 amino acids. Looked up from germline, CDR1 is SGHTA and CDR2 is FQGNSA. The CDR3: CASSNTGGHSYEQYF. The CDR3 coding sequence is TGTGCCAGCAGCAACACAGGGGGGCACTCCTACGAGCAGTACTTC.

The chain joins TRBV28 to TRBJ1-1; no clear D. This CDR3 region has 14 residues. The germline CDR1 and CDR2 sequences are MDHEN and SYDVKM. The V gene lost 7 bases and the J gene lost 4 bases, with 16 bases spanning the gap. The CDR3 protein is CASMTRTLGTEAFF. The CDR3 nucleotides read TGTGCCAGCATGACCCGGACTCTCGGCACTGAAGCTTTCTTT.

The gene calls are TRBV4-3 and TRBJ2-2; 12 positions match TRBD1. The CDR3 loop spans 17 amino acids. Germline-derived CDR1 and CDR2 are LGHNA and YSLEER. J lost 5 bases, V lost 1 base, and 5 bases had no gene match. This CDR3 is CASSQGDRGLLTGELFF. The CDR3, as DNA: TGCGCCAGCAGCCAAGGGGACAGGGGGCTTTTGACCGGGGAGCTGTTTTTT.

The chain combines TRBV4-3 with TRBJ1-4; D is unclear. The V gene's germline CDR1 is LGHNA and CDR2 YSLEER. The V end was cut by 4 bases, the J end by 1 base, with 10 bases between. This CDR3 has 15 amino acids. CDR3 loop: CASSPSSLTNEKLFF. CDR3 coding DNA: TGCGCCAGCAGCCCGAGCTCTCTAACTAATGAAAAACTGTTTTTT.

CDR3 protein: CASSADRGMGEAFF. The CDR3 bases are TGTGCCAGCAGCGCAGACAGGGGGATGGGTGAAGCTTTCTTT. This chain links TRBV9 with TRBJ1-1, with 9 nucleotides matching TRBD1. CDR3 size: 14 residues. Germline V lookup: CDR1 SGDLS, CDR2 YYNGEE. V lost 3 bases to trimming and J lost 7 bases; unmatched junction nucleotides: 7.

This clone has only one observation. Here the CDR3 reads CATSRDHRPQGYTF. The CDR3 DNA is TGTGCCACCAGCAGAGACCACAGGCCCCAGGGCTACACCTTC. The chain is built from TRBV15 and TRBJ1-2; D is possibly TRBD1 (5 bases). The CDR3 consists of 14 residues. Germline CDR1 reads LNHNV; CDR2 reads YYDKDF (reference sequence). Trimming took off 0 bases at V and 8 bases at J, with 13 bases between the two ends.

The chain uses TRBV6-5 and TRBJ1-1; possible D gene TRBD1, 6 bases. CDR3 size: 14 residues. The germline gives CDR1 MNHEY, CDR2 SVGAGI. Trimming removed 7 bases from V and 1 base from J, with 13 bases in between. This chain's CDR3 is CASIPGTPNTEAFF. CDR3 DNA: TGTGCCAGCATTCCCGGGACACCGAACACTGAAGCTTTCTTT.

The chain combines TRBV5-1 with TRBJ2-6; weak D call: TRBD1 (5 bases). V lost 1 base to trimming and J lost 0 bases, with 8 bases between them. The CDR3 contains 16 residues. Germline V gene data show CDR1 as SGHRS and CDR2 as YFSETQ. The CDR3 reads CASSLTGSSGANVLTF. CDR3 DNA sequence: TGCGCCAGCAGCTTGACAGGCAGCTCTGGGGCCAACGTCCTGACTTTC.

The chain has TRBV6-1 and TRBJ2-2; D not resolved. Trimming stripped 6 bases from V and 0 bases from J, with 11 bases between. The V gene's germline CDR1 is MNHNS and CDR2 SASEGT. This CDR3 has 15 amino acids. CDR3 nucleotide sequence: TGTGCCAGCAGCCCCCAGAAAACGAACACCGGGGAGCTGTTTTTT. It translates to CASSPQKTNTGELFF.

For the CDR3, the DNA is TGTGCCAGCAGCCCCTTTCGCGGGGGGGCCTTGGCAGATACGCAGTATTTT. Its protein is CASSPFRGGALADTQYF. V gene TRBV9 combines with J gene TRBJ2-3; 9 nucleotides agree with TRBD2. The germline CDR1 and CDR2 sequences are SGDLS and YYNGEE. This CDR3 has 17 residues. V gave up 4 bases and J gave up 4 bases; unmatched junction bases: 13.

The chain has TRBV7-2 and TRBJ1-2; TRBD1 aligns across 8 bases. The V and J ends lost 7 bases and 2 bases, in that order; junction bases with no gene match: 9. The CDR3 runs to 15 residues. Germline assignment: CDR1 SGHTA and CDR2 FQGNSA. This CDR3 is CASKTGAAGNYGYTF. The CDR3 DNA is TGTGCCAGCAAGACAGGGGCCGCTGGGAACTATGGCTACACCTTC.

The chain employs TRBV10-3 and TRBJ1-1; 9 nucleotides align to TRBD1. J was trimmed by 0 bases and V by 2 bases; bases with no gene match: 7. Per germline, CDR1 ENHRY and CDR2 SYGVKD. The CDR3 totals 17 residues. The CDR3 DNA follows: TGTGCCATCAGTGAGACGGGACAGGGTGTCATGAACACTGAAGCTTTCTTT. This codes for CAISETGQGVMNTEAFF.

CDR3 loop: CASSSNRERTGNIQYF. CDR3 in DNA: TGTGCCAGCAGCTCGAACAGGGAGCGCACCGGAAACATTCAGTACTTC. V gene TRBV7-8 combines with J gene TRBJ2-4, with a weak D call TRBD1 (6 bases). The germline V gene encodes CDR1 SGHVS and CDR2 FQNEAQ. V lost 4 bases, J lost 6 bases, and 19 bases lay in between. The CDR3 has 16 residues.

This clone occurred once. Here the CDR3 reads CASSLDAPGLGYGYTF. The CDR3 DNA follows: TGTGCCAGCAGCTTGGACGCCCCGGGACTAGGCTATGGCTACACCTTC. The chain couples TRBV5-5 to TRBJ1-2, with TRBD1 as a possible D gene (5 bases). The V gene lost 0 bases and the J gene lost 4 bases, with 16 bases spanning the gap. The CDR3 has 16 residues. Germline V gives CDR1 SGHKS, CDR2 YYEKEE (reference sequence). The whole variable domain, remainder taken from reference TRBV5-5 and TRBJ1-2, is DAGVTQSPTHLIKTRGQQVTLRCSPISGHKSVSWYQQVLGQGPQFIFQYYEKEERGRGNFPDRFSARQFPNYSSELNVNALLLGDSALYLCASSLDAPGLGYGYTFGSGTRLTVV.

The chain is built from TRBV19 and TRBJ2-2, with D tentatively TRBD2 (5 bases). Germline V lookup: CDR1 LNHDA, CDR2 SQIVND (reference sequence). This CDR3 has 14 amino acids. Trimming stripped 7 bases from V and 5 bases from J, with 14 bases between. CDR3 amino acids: CASKREFRTGELFF. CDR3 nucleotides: TGTGCCAGTAAAAGGGAGTTTAGGACCGGGGAGCTGTTTTTT.

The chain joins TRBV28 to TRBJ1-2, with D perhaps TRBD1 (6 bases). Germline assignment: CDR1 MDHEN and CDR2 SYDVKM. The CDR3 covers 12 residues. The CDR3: CVTSGAFYGYTF. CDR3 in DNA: TGTGTAACCTCAGGGGCGTTCTATGGCTACACCTTC.

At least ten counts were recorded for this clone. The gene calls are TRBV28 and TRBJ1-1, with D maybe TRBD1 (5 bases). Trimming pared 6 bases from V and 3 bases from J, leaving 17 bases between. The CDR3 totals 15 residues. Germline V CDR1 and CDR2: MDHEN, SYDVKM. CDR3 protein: CASRSSWTSDTEAFF. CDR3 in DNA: TGTGCCAGCAGGAGTTCCTGGACATCTGACACTGAAGCTTTCTTT.

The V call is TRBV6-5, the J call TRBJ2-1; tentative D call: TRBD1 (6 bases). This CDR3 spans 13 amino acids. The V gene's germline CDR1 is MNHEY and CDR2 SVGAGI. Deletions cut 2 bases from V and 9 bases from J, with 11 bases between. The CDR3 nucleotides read TGTGCCAGCAGTTACACTACAGGGTTTGAGCAGTTCTTC. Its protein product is CASSYTTGFEQFF.

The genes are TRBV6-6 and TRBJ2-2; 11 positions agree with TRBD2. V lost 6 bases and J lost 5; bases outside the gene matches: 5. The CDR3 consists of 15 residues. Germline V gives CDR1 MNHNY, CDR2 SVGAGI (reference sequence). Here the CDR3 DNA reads TGTGCCAGCAGAGGACTAGCGGGTTTGACCGGGGAGCTGTTTTTT. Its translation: CASRGLAGLTGELFF.

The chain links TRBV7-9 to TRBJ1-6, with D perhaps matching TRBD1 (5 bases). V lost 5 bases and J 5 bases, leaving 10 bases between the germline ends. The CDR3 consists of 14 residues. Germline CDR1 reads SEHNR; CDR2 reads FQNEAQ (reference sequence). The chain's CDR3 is CASSPGTDNSPLHF. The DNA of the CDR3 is TGTGCCAGCAGCCCCGGGACTGATAATTCACCCCTCCACTTT.

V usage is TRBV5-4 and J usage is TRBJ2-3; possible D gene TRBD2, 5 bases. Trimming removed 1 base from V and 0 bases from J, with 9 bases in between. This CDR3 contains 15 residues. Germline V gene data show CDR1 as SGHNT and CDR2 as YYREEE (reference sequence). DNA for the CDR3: TGTGCCAGCAGCTTGTCTAGCAGAAGCACAGATACGCAGTATTTT. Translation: CASSLSSRSTDTQYF.